This T cell receptor (beta chain) was profiled in a study of CD8 T cells in Susac syndrome. RNA was extracted with the RNeasy kit, and a quantity of about 0.45 to 1 ug was reverse transcribed using random hexamers. Across 54 Vbeta and 13 Jbeta, TCR beta CDR3 was amplified with immunoSEQ multiplex PCR. TCRdb processed the immunoSEQ multiplex PCR reads anew with MiXCR; each CDR3 protein has one entry. The profile shows more than 130,000 distinct CDR3 sequences, roughly 94% of them singletons. Both CD4+ and CD8+ T cells were negatively isolated, and TEMRA cells underwent FACS enrichment. On this clonotype itself: What it binds is not known.

Broader study findings: TCR sequencing and HLA analysis covered a relatively small number of individuals.

Germline CDR1 and CDR2: DFQATT and SNEGSKA (reference sequence). The CDR3 sequence is 11 residues long. Deletions cut 7 bases from V and 1 base from J, with 5 bases between. The V gene is TRBV20-1, the J gene TRBJ2-1; tentatively, D is TRBD1 or TRBD2 (5 bases each). This receptor was obtained from a human donor in good health. Sample: CD8+ T cells from PBMCs. CDR3 protein: CSGGSYNEQFF. The CDR3 DNA reads as TGCAGTGGGGGGTCCTACAATGAGCAGTTCTTC.